This T cell receptor beta chain was identified in a study of T cell responses to AZD1222 COVID-19 vaccine. Repertoires were generated with immunoSEQ multiplex PCR, while TCRdb's copy carries only in-frame clones and drops some. The repertoire consists of approximately 170,000 clones, with 92% occurring once and the leading ten covering around 0.99%. V dropped 0 bases and J dropped 5; count of bases not matched to a gene: 6. In germline, CDR1 is MNHEY, CDR2 SVGAGI. This CDR3 region has 16 residues. Combined were second doses at about 4 or about 12 weeks. Source: peripheral blood, taken 28 days after the second AZD1222 dose. The genes are TRBV6-5 and TRBJ2-5, with 10 bases matching TRBD2. The TCR was taken from an adult who received the AZD1222 COVID-19 vaccine. The CDR3 here is CASSYSQRGGVETQYF. CDR3 DNA: TGTGCCAGCAGTTACTCTCAGCGGGGGGGCGTGGAGACCCAGTACTTC.